Each of the 4 T cell receptor beta chains below was sequenced from the same sample in a study of radiation and T cells in renal cell carcinoma (dated by TCRdb to the early 2020s). Library construction relied on the immunoSEQ multiplex PCR assay. In its TCRdb copy, this immuneACCESS table keeps in-frame sequences only and misses some clones. Where compared with another copy, unresolved V genes explain less than half of these, and the others have no known cause. For this sample there are 110,000 to 150,000 clones; approximately 91% appear just once. Jointly, the top ten make up more than 10% of the sample. In the paper's terms, the time point label means: baseline pretreatment blood. The sample's treatment or condition label is to be understood as: 15 Gy SBRT to primary tumor, nephrectomy 4 weeks later. This specimen consisted of blood, obtained from a patient whose treatment included radiotherapy and nephrectomy. The source of these receptors is a woman between 45 and 65 years old with renal cell carcinoma.

The chain links TRBV12-5 to TRBJ1-1, with D unclear. CDR1 and CDR2 from the germline V gene are LGHNT and FRNRAP. The CDR3 extends over 14 amino acids. Between the trimmed V and J ends, which lost 0 bases and 4 bases, there was a span of 9 bases. The CDR3 is CASGLVPGGTEAFF. The CDR3 nucleotides read TGTGCTAGTGGTTTGGTACCGGGAGGCACTGAAGCTTTCTTT.

On this clone: Because the CDR3's place on the DNA is in doubt, the DNA is left out and the CDR3 is given as listed by TCRdb. The J gene is TRBJ2-7, the V gene TRBV29-1; TRBD1, the table's D call, was not compared with the DNA. In germline, CDR1 is SQVTM, CDR2 ANQGSEA. The CDR3 is 14 amino acids in total, end residues counted. This chain's CDR3 is CSVGPGQGTYEQYF.

Only a few counts were recorded for this clone. This chain uses TRBV19 with TRBJ2-1; D not certain. There are 17 residues in the CDR3. Germline V gene sequence: CDR1 LNHDA, CDR2 SQIVND (reference sequence). V dropped 0 bases and J dropped 0 bases, with 12 bases sitting between them. The CDR3 spells CASSIEGPRSSYNEQFF. CDR3 in DNA: TGTGCCAGTAGTATAGAGGGTCCCCGAAGCTCCTACAATGAGCAGTTCTTC.

The chain carries TRBV7-8 and TRBJ2-7; 9 bases fit TRBD1. Germline assignment: CDR1 SGHVS and CDR2 FQNEAQ. The CDR3 contains 12 residues. V dropped 5 bases and J dropped 8; count of bases not matched to a gene: 4. The CDR3 loop is CASSAYRGQQYF. For the CDR3, the DNA is TGTGCCAGCAGCGCCTACAGGGGGCAGCAGTACTTC.